This TCR beta chain was found in a study of CD8+CD57+ T cells in acquired aplastic anemia. Across the study: The DNA of sorted CD4+ and CD8+ cells averaged approximately 2.9 ug. Study findings and constraints: CD8+ Simpson's diversity in patients was not significantly different from that in controls.

As for this clonotype: What it recognizes is unknown.

The CDR3 is made up of 16 amino acids. Trimming removed 3 bases from V and 6 bases from J, with 18 bases in between. Germline V lookup: CDR1 SEHNR, CDR2 FQNEAQ (reference sequence). Genomic DNA was employed as the template in profiling TCR beta VDJ and CDR3. MiXCR, applied by TCRdb to the reads, yields one record per CDR3 protein. The table shows 250,000 to 300,000 distinct CDR3 sequences, with approximately 55% occurring only once. The sample taken for sequencing was sorted CD4+, CD8+, or CD8+CD57+ T cells (not recorded which) from PBMCs. The chain has TRBV7-9 and TRBJ1-5; unclear D gene. This clonotype was sampled from a human donor with severe aplastic anemia or a healthy control (not recorded which). The CDR3 loop reads CASSLVADRPSQPQHF. The CDR3 DNA reads as TGTGCCAGCAGCTTGGTAGCGGACCGCCCAAGTCAGCCCCAGCATTTT. Looking up the rest from reference TRBV7-9 and TRBJ1-5 gives the full variable domain: DTGVSQNPRHKITKRGQNVTFRCDPISEHNRLYWYRQTLGQGPEFLTYFQNEAQLEKSRLLSDRFSAERPKGSFSTLEIQRTEQGDSAMYLCASSLVADRPSQPQHFGDGTRLSIL.